The 26 T cell receptor beta chains below all came from one sample that was sequenced in a study of blood T cell repertoires in COVID-19. The method was immunoSEQ multiplex PCR; TCRdb's version includes in-frame clones alone and lacks a portion of them. The table has roughly 300,000 clones, about nine tenths seen once; the top ten hold about 4%. Sequencing used PBMCs or T cells enriched from blood (not recorded which). The receptors stem from a man aged 25-45 years who had recovered from COVID-19.

V is TRBV4-1 and J is TRBJ2-6; a weak D match, TRBD1 (6 bases). The CDR3 consists of 16 residues. Between the trimmed V and J ends, which lost 1 base and 2 bases, there was a span of 9 bases. Germline CDR1 is MGHRA and CDR2 is YSYEKL. The CDR3 is CASSQVRGTGANVLTF. The CDR3 DNA is TGCGCCAGCAGCCAAGTTAGGGGGACTGGGGCCAACGTCCTGACTTTC.

This chain connects TRBV11-2 to TRBJ2-5, with TRBD2 matching over 13 bases. Germline CDR1 is SGHAT and CDR2 is FQNNGV. V dropped 3 bases and J dropped 2; count of bases not matched to a gene: 3. The CDR3 sequence is 16 residues long. The CDR3 spells CASSFELAGGQETQYF. CDR3 coding DNA: TGTGCCAGCAGCTTCGAACTAGCGGGAGGGCAAGAGACCCAGTACTTC.

CDR3 protein: CASSQGQGLGNQPQHF. The CDR3, as DNA: TGCGCCAGCAGCCAGGGACAGGGGTTGGGCAATCAGCCCCAGCATTTT. This chain uses TRBV4-1 with TRBJ1-5, with 10 bases aligning to TRBD1. V was pared by 3 bases and J by 2 bases, with 4 bases of the junction left unmatched. The CDR3 totals 16 residues. Germline CDR1 MGHRA, CDR2 YSYEKL.

This clone was observed once. The chain uses TRBV7-9 and TRBJ1-2; 10 bases map to TRBD1. Germline values: CDR1 SEHNR, CDR2 FQNEAQ (reference sequence). Trimming at V came to 6 bases and at J to 9 bases, leaving 7 bases not matched to a gene. This CDR3 is built from 13 residues. CDR3 region: CASRSGTGERYTF. The CDR3 bases are TGTGCCAGCAGATCCGGGACAGGGGAGCGCTACACCTTC.

The genes are TRBV18 and TRBJ2-7; 7 nucleotides align to TRBD2. CDR1 and CDR2 (germline): KGHSH, LQKENI. The V gene end was trimmed by 5 bases and the J gene end by 3 bases; junction bases not matched to a gene: 7. The CDR3 runs to 14 residues. The CDR3 DNA is TGTGCCAGCTCAGGAGGTTGGGGGGGCTACGAGCAGTACTTC. Protein: CASSGGWGGYEQYF.

V gene TRBV11-3 combines with J gene TRBJ2-7; 9 nucleotides align to TRBD1. CDR1 is SGHNT and CDR2 is YENEEA in the germline V gene. The CDR3 consists of 13 residues. After removal of 5 bases from V and 4 bases from J, the junction contained 3 bases not matched to a gene. The CDR3: CASSPGTGYEQYF. In DNA form, the CDR3 reads TGTGCCAGCAGCCCAGGGACAGGGTACGAGCAGTACTTC.

This clone was recorded once. The chain joins TRBV14 to TRBJ2-1; 10 positions match TRBD2. Germline assignment: CDR1 SGHDN and CDR2 FVKESK. J lost 4 bases, V lost 4 bases, and 4 bases had no gene match. This CDR3 has 15 amino acids. In nucleotides, the CDR3 is TGTGCCAGCAGCCCTACTAGCGGGATTTACAATGAGCAGTTCTTC. It translates to CASSPTSGIYNEQFF.

This sequence joins TRBV9 and TRBJ1-1; TRBD1 is a possible D gene (5 bases). Germline CDR1 is SGDLS and CDR2 is YYNGEE. This CDR3 region has 15 residues. The ends were cut back, 2 bases at V and 5 bases at J, with 16 bases in the middle. The CDR3 sequence: CASSVDSGVGTEAFF. The CDR3 bases are TGTGCCAGCAGCGTTGATTCGGGGGTAGGGACTGAAGCTTTCTTT.

This chain joins TRBV2 and TRBJ2-3, with D maybe TRBD2 (7 bases). V was clipped by 5 bases and J by 10 bases, with 19 bases between them. CDR3 length: 14 amino acids. Germline CDR1 reads SNHLY; CDR2 reads FYNNEI. Here the CDR3 DNA reads TGTGCCAGCAGTCTCTTGGGGGAGGGGGAAGCGCAGTATTTT. Amino acid sequence: CASSLLGEGEAQYF.

The chain combines TRBV2 with TRBJ2-2; D might be TRBD2 (5 bases). Trimming took 8 bases from V and 7 from J, leaving 14 bases between them. In germline, CDR1 is SNHLY, CDR2 FYNNEI. CDR3 length: 13 residues. CDR3 in amino acids: CASHGGNRGELFF. As DNA, the CDR3 is TGTGCCAGCCATGGAGGCAACCGCGGGGAGCTGTTTTTT.

This chain uses TRBV3-1 (or the pseudogene TRBV3-2) with TRBJ2-3; D possibly corresponds to TRBD2 (5 bases). The CDR3 extends over 16 amino acids. Germline loops: CDR1 LGHDT, CDR2 YNNKEL (reference sequence). Trimming stripped 6 bases from V and 2 bases from J, with 18 bases between. CDR3 in DNA: TGTGCCAGCAGTCTAGGTGGAGGTGGGTACACAGATACGCAGTATTTT. It codes for CASSLGGGGYTDTQYF.

The chain carries TRBV30 and TRBJ1-6; 10 nucleotides align to TRBD1. The CDR3 totals 15 residues. CDR1 is GTSNPN and CDR2 is SVGIG in the germline V gene (reference sequence). Germline trimming cut 0 bases from V and 8 bases from J; bases unmatched to any gene: 4. CDR3 coding DNA: TGTGCCTGGAGTGTACTTGGGACAGGGGATTCACCCCTCCACTTT. This encodes CAWSVLGTGDSPLHF.

The chain employs TRBV5-8 and TRBJ1-2; tentatively, D is TRBD1 (6 bases). With 4 bases removed from V and 2 bases from J, the gap between germline ends came to 9 bases. CDR3 size: 13 residues. CDR1 and CDR2 from the germline V gene are SGHTS and YDEGEE. CDR3 sequence: CASSPDRNYGYTF. CDR3 in DNA: TGTGCCAGCAGCCCAGACAGGAACTATGGCTACACCTTC.

The chain links TRBV7-6 to TRBJ2-5; the match to TRBD2 covers 12 bases. J gave up 7 bases and V 7 bases, and 7 bases lay outside the gene matches. CDR3 size: 14 residues. CDR1 is SGHVS, CDR2 FNYEAQ, per germline. As DNA, the CDR3 is TGTGCCAGCACCTCTAGCGGGGGGGCCGGGACCCAGTACTTC. The encoded protein is CASTSSGGAGTQYF.

This chain connects TRBV30 to TRBJ2-7; tentatively, D is TRBD2 (6 bases). Trimming removed 0 bases at V and 7 bases at J, with 13 bases between. This CDR3 region has 13 residues. Germline assignment: CDR1 GTSNPN and CDR2 SVGIG (reference sequence). The CDR3 here is CAWSVGVGGEQYF. The CDR3 nucleotides are TGTGCCTGGAGTGTAGGTGTTGGGGGGGAGCAGTACTTC.

CDR3 in DNA: TGTGCCACCAGTGATTTTGGGACAGTTTCCAGTCAGCCCCAGCATTTT. As protein: CATSDFGTVSSQPQHF. The J gene is TRBJ1-5, the V gene TRBV24-1, with TRBD1 identical over 7 bases. Germline V gives CDR1 KGHDR, CDR2 SFDVKD. This CDR3 is built from 16 residues. J gave up 6 bases and V 1 base, and 8 bases lay outside the gene matches.

In DNA form, the CDR3 reads TGTGCCAGCAGTGACTCGATGGGCGGGGAGCCCCAAGAGACCCAGTACTTC. As protein: CASSDSMGGEPQETQYF. The V and J genes are TRBV6-4 and TRBJ2-5; perhaps TRBD2 as D (6 bases). Trimming pared 0 bases from V and 1 base from J, leaving 15 bases between. The CDR3 has 17 amino acids. Germline V gene lookup returns CDR1 MRHNA and CDR2 SNTAGT.

The table lists this clone with a count of one. This sequence joins TRBV19 and TRBJ1-1; D may be TRBD1 (5 bases). The ends were cut back, 6 bases at V and 6 bases at J, with 17 bases in the middle. Per germline, CDR1 LNHDA and CDR2 SQIVND (reference sequence). There are 14 residues in the CDR3. The CDR3 sequence is CASSPSGLRAEAFF. CDR3 sequence (DNA): TGTGCCAGTAGCCCATCGGGCCTCAGGGCTGAAGCTTTCTTT.

The chain joins TRBV5-4 to TRBJ2-5; 11 nucleotides agree with TRBD2. J lost 5 bases, V lost 4 bases, and 7 bases had no gene match. The germline gives CDR1 SGHNT, CDR2 YYREEE (reference sequence). The CDR3 totals 15 residues. The CDR3 sequence: CASSKTSGSAETQYF. The CDR3 DNA follows: TGTGCCAGCAGCAAAACTAGCGGGAGTGCGGAGACCCAGTACTTC.

J is TRBJ2-7 and V is TRBV7-8; 11 nucleotides line up with TRBD2. From germline, CDR1 is SGHVS and CDR2 FQNEAQ. V was pared by 3 bases and J by 0 bases, with 7 bases of the junction left unmatched. The CDR3 loop spans 17 amino acids. DNA of the CDR3: TGTGCCAGCAGCTTCCCTAGCGGGAGGCCGAGCTCCTACGAGCAGTACTTC. It yields the protein CASSFPSGRPSSYEQYF.

The chain carries TRBV18 and TRBJ2-5; the D gene is possibly TRBD2 (6 bases). V gave up 6 bases and J gave up 2 bases, with 10 bases separating them. The V gene's germline CDR1 is KGHSH and CDR2 LQKENI. The CDR3 contains 13 residues. CDR3 DNA: TGTGCCAGCTCGGGCGGGGATCAAGAGACCCAGTACTTC. This gives the protein CASSGGDQETQYF.

This chain connects TRBV4-1 to TRBJ1-2; no clear D. The length of the CDR3 is 15 residues. The germline V gene encodes CDR1 MGHRA and CDR2 YSYEKL. Between the trimmed V and J ends, which lost 1 base and 1 base, there was a span of 10 bases. In nucleotides, the CDR3 is TGCGCCAGCAGCCAAGCTTGGGAGGGTAACTATGGCTACACCTTC. Translation gives CASSQAWEGNYGYTF.

J is TRBJ2-1 and V is TRBV5-1; 12 positions agree with TRBD2. The CDR3 loop spans 17 amino acids. V lost 7 bases to trimming and J lost 9 bases; unmatched junction nucleotides: 17. Germline CDR1 is SGHRS and CDR2 is YFSETQ. The CDR3 is CASAPSALTSGRVEQFF. The CDR3 bases are TGCGCCAGCGCCCCTTCCGCCCTGACTAGCGGGAGAGTTGAGCAGTTCTTC.

The chain carries TRBV7-9 and TRBJ2-3, with TRBD2 matching over 8 bases. This CDR3 is 15 amino acids long. Trimming removed 5 bases from V and 2 bases from J; junction bases left unmatched: 6. Germline lookup yields CDR1 SEHNR and CDR2 FQNEAQ (reference sequence). This CDR3 reads CASSRLAGLTDTQYF. CDR3 in DNA: TGTGCCAGCAGCCGATTAGCGGGACTCACAGATACGCAGTATTTT.

The chain recombines TRBV7-9 with TRBJ1-5; D not resolved. This CDR3 region has 17 residues. The germline V and J ends were trimmed by 3 bases and 0 bases, with 15 bases remaining between them. CDR1 and CDR2 (germline): SEHNR, FQNEAQ (reference sequence). The CDR3 region is CASSFSYSETSNQPQHF. CDR3 sequence (DNA): TGTGCCAGCAGCTTCTCCTACTCGGAGACTAGCAATCAGCCCCAGCATTTT. Looking up the rest from reference TRBV7-9 and TRBJ1-5 gives the full variable domain: DTGVSQNPRHKITKRGQNVTFRCDPISEHNRLYWYRQTLGQGPEFLTYFQNEAQLEKSRLLSDRFSAERPKGSFSTLEIQRTEQGDSAMYLCASSFSYSETSNQPQHFGDGTRLSIL.

The V call is TRBV14, the J call TRBJ2-3, with 11 positions matching TRBD2. V lost 5 bases to trimming and J lost 2 bases; unmatched junction nucleotides: 6. CDR1 and CDR2 (germline): SGHDN, FVKESK. The CDR3 is 16 residues long. CDR3 in amino acids: CASSDLAGGITDTQYF. CDR3 nucleotide sequence: TGTGCCAGCAGCGACCTAGCGGGAGGCATCACAGATACGCAGTATTTT.